These T cell receptor beta chains were read from a single sample in a study of cytomegalovirus exposure and HLA in healthy donors. This table comes from immunoSEQ multiplex PCR, and its TCRdb copy is limited to in-frame clones, with some not included. The profile shows approximately 160,000 clones, around 80% of them singletons. The sample taken for sequencing was PBMCs. These receptors were obtained from a woman aged 40 to 50 in good health and CMV-seronegative. The CDR3 runs from the conserved cysteine through the conserved F or W. A D gene is named only where the DNA matches it firmly. Only part of the rows carry a size: once, few, many, or a class if the clone is expanded.

J gene	V gene	clone size	D gene	CDR3 protein	CDR3 DNA
TRBJ1-4	TRBV5-6	-	TRBD1	CASSLGGNRGEKLFF	TGTGCCAGCAGCTTGGGGGGGAACAGGGGTGAAAAACTGTTTTTT
TRBJ2-1	TRBV19	-	TRBD2	CASSTSGRDNEQFF	TGTGCCAGTAGTACTAGCGGGAGGGACAATGAGCAGTTCTTC
TRBJ2-1	TRBV13	-	-	CASSSGDDEQFF	TGTGCCAGCAGCTCGGGAGACGATGAGCAGTTCTTC
TRBJ2-3	TRBV5-1	-	TRBD2	CASSLQVKAGGGTDTQYF	TGCGCCAGCAGCTTGCAGGTTAAAGCGGGAGGAGGCACAGATACGCAGTATTTT
TRBJ2-7	TRBV2	-	TRBD2	CASMLADSYEQYF	TGTGCCAGCATGCTAGCGGACTCCTACGAGCAGTACTTC
TRBJ2-7	TRBV9	-	TRBD1	CASSVGQGTYEQYF	TGTGCCAGCAGCGTAGGACAGGGAACCTACGAGCAGTACTTC
TRBJ1-1	TRBV19	-	TRBD1	CASSLNRGVTEAFF	TGTGCCAGTAGTTTAAACAGGGGGGTCACTGAAGCTTTCTTT
TRBJ2-7	TRBV9	once	-	CASSVAVGGEQYF	TGTGCCAGCAGCGTAGCGGTCGGCGGCGAGCAGTACTTC
TRBJ2-7	TRBV5-4	-	-	CASSRGGTESYEQYF	TGTGCCAGCAGCCGGGGGGGGACAGAGTCCTACGAGCAGTACTTC
TRBJ2-1	TRBV5-1	-	-	CASSSTVLNEQFF	TGCGCCAGCAGCTCGACAGTTCTCAATGAGCAGTTCTTC
TRBJ2-7	TRBV7-9	-	TRBD2	CASSLVGGRIYEQYF	TGTGCCAGCAGCTTAGTAGGCGGGAGGATCTACGAGCAGTACTTC
TRBJ1-2	TRBV6-5	-	-	CASKGPGGYTF	TGTGCCAGCAAGGGGCCCGGGGGGTACACCTTC
TRBJ1-1	TRBV6-5	few	-	CASSKTQGGEAFF	TGTGCCAGCAGTAAGACACAGGGCGGTGAAGCTTTCTTT
TRBJ1-5	TRBV28	-	TRBD1	CASSFGQGSSSNQPQHF	TGTGCCAGCAGTTTTGGACAGGGGAGCTCTTCCAATCAGCCCCAGCATTTT